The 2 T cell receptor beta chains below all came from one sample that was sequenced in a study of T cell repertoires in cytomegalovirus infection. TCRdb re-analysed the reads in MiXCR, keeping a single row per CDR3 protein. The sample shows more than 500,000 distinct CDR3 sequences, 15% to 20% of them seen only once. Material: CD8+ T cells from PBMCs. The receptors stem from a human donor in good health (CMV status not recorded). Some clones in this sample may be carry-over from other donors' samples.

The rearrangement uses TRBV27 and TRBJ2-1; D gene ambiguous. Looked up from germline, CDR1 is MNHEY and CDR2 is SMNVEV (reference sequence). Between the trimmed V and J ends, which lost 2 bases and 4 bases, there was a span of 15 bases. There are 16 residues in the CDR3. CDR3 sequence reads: CASSLRERYLYNEQFF. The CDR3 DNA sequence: TGTGCCAGCAGTTTACGAGAGCGCTACCTTTACAATGAGCAGTTCTTC.

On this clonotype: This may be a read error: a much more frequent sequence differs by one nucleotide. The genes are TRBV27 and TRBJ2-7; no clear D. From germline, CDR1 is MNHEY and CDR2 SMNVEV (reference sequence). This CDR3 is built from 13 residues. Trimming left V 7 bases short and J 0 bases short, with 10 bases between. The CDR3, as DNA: TGTGCCAGCACCGACTCACTCTCCTACGAGCAGTACTTC. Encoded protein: CASTDSLSYEQYF.